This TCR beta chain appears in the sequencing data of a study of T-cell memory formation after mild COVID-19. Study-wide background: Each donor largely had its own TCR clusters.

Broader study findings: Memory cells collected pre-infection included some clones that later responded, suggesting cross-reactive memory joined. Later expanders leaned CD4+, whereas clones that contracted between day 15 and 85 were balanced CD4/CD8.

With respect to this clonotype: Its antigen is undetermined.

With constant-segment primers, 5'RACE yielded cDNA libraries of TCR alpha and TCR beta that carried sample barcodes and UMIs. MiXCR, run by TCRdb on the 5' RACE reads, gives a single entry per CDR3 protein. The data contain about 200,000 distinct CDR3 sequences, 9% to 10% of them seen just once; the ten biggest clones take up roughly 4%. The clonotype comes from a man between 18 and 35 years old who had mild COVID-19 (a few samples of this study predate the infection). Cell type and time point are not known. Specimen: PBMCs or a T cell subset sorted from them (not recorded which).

The CDR3 loop is CASSEGQGWFEQYF. The CDR3 coding sequence is TGTGCCAGCAGTGAGGGACAGGGTTGGTTCGAGCAGTACTTC. The V call is TRBV6-1, the J call TRBJ2-7, with 9 bases aligning to TRBD1. The germline CDR1 and CDR2 sequences are MNHNS and SASEGT. This CDR3 is 14 amino acids long. V lost 3 bases, J lost 6 bases, and 6 bases stayed unmatched.